A single sample is the source of the 9 T cell receptor beta chains below, sequenced in a study of T cells of healthy individuals. TCRdb passed the 5' RACE reads through MiXCR, listing each CDR3 protein once. The sample holds approximately 100,000 distinct CDR3 sequences, approximately 15% seen once. The receptors were gathered from a human donor in good health.

This clonotype was counted ten times or more. The gene calls are TRBV28 and TRBJ2-5; D remains unclear. The CDR3 totals 13 residues. The V end lost 3 bases, the J end lost 5 bases, and 10 bases lay between the germline ends. Germline V gives CDR1 MDHEN, CDR2 SYDVKM. In DNA form, the CDR3 reads TGTGCCAGCAGTTTTCAGTATTCCGAGACCCAGTACTTC. Its translation: CASSFQYSETQYF.

In this sample, this clonotype turned up many times. The rearrangement joins TRBV7-9 to TRBJ2-7; maybe TRBD2 (5 bases). This CDR3 is built from 12 residues. Germline assignment: CDR1 SEHNR and CDR2 FQNEAQ (reference sequence). Trimming removed 1 base from V and 9 bases from J, with 10 bases in between. The CDR3 bases are TGTGCCAGCAGCTTAGGGGGTAGCGTGCAGTACTTC. Its translation is CASSLGGSVQYF. Drawing the rest from reference TRBV7-9 and TRBJ2-7, the complete variable domain is DTGVSQNPRHKITKRGQNVTFRCDPISEHNRLYWYRQTLGQGPEFLTYFQNEAQLEKSRLLSDRFSAERPKGSFSTLEIQRTEQGDSAMYLCASSLGGSVQYFGPGTRLTVT.

This clonotype came up a few times. The J gene is TRBJ2-1, the V gene TRBV2, with 11 positions matching TRBD2. CDR1 and CDR2 (germline): SNHLY, FYNNEI. V was clipped by 4 bases and J by 4 bases; unmatched bases: 3. The CDR3 consists of 15 residues. CDR3 amino acids: CASSGPSGRYNEQFF. The CDR3 bases are TGTGCCAGCAGTGGCCCTAGCGGGAGGTACAATGAGCAGTTCTTC. Variable domain in full (rest from reference TRBV2 and TRBJ2-1): EPEVTQTPSHQVTQMGQEVILRCVPISNHLYFYWYRQILGQKVEFLVSFYNNEISEKSEIFDDQFSVERPDGSNFTLKIRSTKLEDSAMYFCASSGPSGRYNEQFFGPGTRLTVL.

The chain is built from TRBV2 and TRBJ1-5, with 12 bases lining up with TRBD1. Losses at the gene ends were 6 bases for V and 4 bases for J; bases not matched to a gene: 7. The germline CDR1 and CDR2 sequences are SNHLY and FYNNEI. This CDR3 has 16 residues. The CDR3 DNA is TGTGCCAGCAGCGGGACAGGGGGCGGAAGAAATCAGCCCCAGCATTTT. It codes for CASSGTGGGRNQPQHF.

V usage is TRBV28 and J usage is TRBJ2-7; D not resolved. Per germline, CDR1 MDHEN and CDR2 SYDVKM. There are 12 residues in the CDR3. The V end was cut by 3 bases, the J end by 3 bases, with 6 bases between. The CDR3 is CASSLVFYEQYF. CDR3 in DNA: TGTGCCAGCAGTTTGGTGTTCTACGAGCAGTACTTC.

V is TRBV11-2 and J is TRBJ2-3, with D possibly TRBD2 on 5 matching bases. The CDR3 is made up of 13 amino acids. The ends were cut back, 0 bases at V and 7 bases at J, with 8 bases in the middle. Germline CDR1 and CDR2: SGHAT and FQNNGV. This CDR3 reads CASSLDGLYTQYF. The CDR3 DNA follows: TGTGCCAGCAGCTTAGACGGACTTTATACGCAGTATTTT.

In this sample, this clonotype turned up a few times. The gene calls are TRBV7-9 and TRBJ2-1; 10 bases are shared with TRBD2. The junction had 17 bases not matched to a gene; V was cut back by 4 bases and J by 5 bases. The V gene's germline CDR1 is SEHNR and CDR2 FQNEAQ (reference sequence). The CDR3 consists of 19 residues. CDR3 residues: CASSSRTGSSGGAHNEQFF. CDR3 in DNA: TGTGCCAGCAGCTCACGGACAGGGTCGAGCGGGGGGGCCCACAATGAGCAGTTCTTC.

This clonotype was detected a few times. This chain connects TRBV6-1 to TRBJ1-4; 7 nucleotides agree with TRBD1. CDR1 is MNHNS, CDR2 SASEGT, per germline. The CDR3 has 14 amino acids. J gave up 6 bases and V 7 bases, and 8 bases lay outside the gene matches. This chain's CDR3 is CASMDRLVHEKLFF. In DNA form, the CDR3 reads TGTGCCAGCATGGACAGGCTGGTACATGAAAAACTGTTTTTT.

The genes are TRBV5-1 and TRBJ1-6, with unresolved D. V dropped 3 bases and J dropped 6 bases, with 13 bases sitting between them. CDR1 and CDR2 from the germline V gene are SGHRS and YFSETQ. This CDR3 is 15 amino acids long. The CDR3 here is CASSSDSVGNSPLHF. CDR3 sequence (DNA): TGCGCCAGCAGCTCAGACTCCGTGGGTAATTCACCCCTCCACTTT.